This entry features one T cell receptor beta chain sequence. Its specificity is not known. The sample originates from a study of T cell responses to AZD1222 COVID-19 vaccine. General study points: Reportedly, nearly half the spike-specific TCRs target unmutated variant regions. In all cases, repertoires were sampled only after the peak T cell response. The study found Spike-specific TCR breadth and depth rose after two AZD1222 doses. Recipients of AZD1222 seropositive at baseline numbered only 5 to 7.

Germline CDR1 is LNHDA and CDR2 is SQIVND (reference sequence). This CDR3 is 14 amino acids long. V was trimmed by 3 bases and J by 8 bases, leaving 16 bases between them. This table comes from immunoSEQ multiplex PCR, and its TCRdb copy is limited to in-frame clones, with some not included. Seen here are 35,000 to 50,000 clones, around 80% observed once, and the top ten hold about a fifth. The source material was peripheral blood, sampled 28 days after the second dose of the MenACWY control vaccine. This sequence joins TRBV19 and TRBJ1-2, with D possibly being TRBD1 (6 bases). The sequence was obtained from an adult who received the MenACWY meningococcal vaccine as a control. Here the CDR3 reads CASSIAGAGQGYTF. In DNA, the CDR3 is TGTGCCAGTAGTATCGCGGGGGCTGGTCAGGGCTACACCTTC. Together with reference TRBV19 and TRBJ1-2, the CDR3 gives the full variable domain: DGGITQSPKYLFRKEGQNVTLSCEQNLNHDAMYWYRQDPGQGLRLIYYSQIVNDFQKGDIAEGYSVSREKKESFPLTVTSAQKNPTAFYLCASSIAGAGQGYTFGSGTRLTVV.